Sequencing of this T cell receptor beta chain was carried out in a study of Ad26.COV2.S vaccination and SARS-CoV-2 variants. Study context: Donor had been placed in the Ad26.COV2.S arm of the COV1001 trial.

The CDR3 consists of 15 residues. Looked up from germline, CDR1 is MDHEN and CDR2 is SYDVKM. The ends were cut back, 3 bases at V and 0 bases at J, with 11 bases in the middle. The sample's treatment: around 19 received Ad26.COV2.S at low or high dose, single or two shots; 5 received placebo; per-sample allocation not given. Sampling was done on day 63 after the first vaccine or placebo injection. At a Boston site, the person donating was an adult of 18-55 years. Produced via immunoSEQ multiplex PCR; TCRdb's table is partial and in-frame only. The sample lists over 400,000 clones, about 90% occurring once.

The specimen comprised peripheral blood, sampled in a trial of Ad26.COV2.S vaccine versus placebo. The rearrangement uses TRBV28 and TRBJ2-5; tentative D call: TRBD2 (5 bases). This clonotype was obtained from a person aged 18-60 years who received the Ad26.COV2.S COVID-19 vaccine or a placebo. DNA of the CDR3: TGTGCCAGCAGTTTCTCCCAGCGGTACCAAGAGACCCAGTACTTC. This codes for CASSFSQRYQETQYF.